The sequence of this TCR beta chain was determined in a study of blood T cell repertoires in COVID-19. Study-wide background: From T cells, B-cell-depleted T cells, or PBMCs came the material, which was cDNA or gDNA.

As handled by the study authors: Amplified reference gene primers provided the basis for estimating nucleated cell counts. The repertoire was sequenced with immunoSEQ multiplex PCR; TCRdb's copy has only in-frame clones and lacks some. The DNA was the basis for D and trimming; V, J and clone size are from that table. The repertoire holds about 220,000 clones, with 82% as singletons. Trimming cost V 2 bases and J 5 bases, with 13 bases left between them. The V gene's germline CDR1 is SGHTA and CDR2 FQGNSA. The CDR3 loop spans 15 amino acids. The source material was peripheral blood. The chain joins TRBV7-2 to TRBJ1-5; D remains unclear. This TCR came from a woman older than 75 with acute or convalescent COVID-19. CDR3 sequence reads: CASSLNAGRDQPQHF. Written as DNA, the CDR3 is TGTGCCAGCAGCTTAAATGCGGGGAGGGATCAGCCCCAGCATTTT.